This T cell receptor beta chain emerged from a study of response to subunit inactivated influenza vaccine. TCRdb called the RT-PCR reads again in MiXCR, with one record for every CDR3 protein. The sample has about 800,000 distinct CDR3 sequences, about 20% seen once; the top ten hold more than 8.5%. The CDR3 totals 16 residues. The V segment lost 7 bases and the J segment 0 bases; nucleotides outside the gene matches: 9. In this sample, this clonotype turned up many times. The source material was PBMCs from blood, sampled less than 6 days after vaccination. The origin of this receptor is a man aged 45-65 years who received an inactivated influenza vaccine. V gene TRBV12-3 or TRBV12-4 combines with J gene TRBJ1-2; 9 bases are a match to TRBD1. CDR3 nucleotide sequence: TGTGCCAGCACCCTCAGGGGACAGGGCGCTAACTATGGCTACACCTTC. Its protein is CASTLRGQGANYGYTF.